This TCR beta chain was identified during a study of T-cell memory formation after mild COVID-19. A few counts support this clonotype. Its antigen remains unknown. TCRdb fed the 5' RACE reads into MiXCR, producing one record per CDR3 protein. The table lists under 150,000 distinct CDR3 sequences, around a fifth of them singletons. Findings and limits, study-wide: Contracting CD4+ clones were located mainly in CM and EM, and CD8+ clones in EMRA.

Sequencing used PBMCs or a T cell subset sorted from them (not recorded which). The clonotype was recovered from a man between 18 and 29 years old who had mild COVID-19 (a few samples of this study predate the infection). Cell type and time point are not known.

CDR3: CASSLEAQGYYGYTF. The CDR3 nucleotides read TGTGCCAGCAGCTTGGAAGCACAGGGATACTATGGCTACACCTTC. The chain recombines TRBV5-6 with TRBJ1-2; possibly TRBD1 for D (6 bases). The CDR3 spans 15 residues. V lost 0 bases and J 3 bases, leaving 12 bases between the germline ends. In germline, CDR1 is SGHDT, CDR2 YYEEEE.